Each of the 19 T cell receptor beta chains below was sequenced from the same sample in a study of T cells in Graves' hyperthyroidism and ophthalmopathy. Amplified TCR beta CDR3 regions came from RNA transcripts. The HTBI primer set drove a first-round RT-PCR of the TCR CDR3. TCRdb re-analysed the multiplex PCR reads in MiXCR, keeping a single row per CDR3 protein. The sample has some 360,000 distinct CDR3 sequences, roughly 14% seen once; the top ten hold about 10%. The sequenced material came from blood. These receptors came from a woman aged 60-70 years with Graves' hyperthyroidism.

The sample holds many counts of this clonotype. The CDR3 reads CASSASRSMPYNEQFF. DNA for the CDR3: TGTGCCAGTAGTGCCTCGCGGTCGATGCCCTACAATGAGCAGTTCTTC. This chain connects TRBV19 to TRBJ2-1; D ambiguous. Deletions cut 5 bases from V and 2 bases from J, with 16 bases between. Germline V gives CDR1 LNHDA, CDR2 SQIVND (reference sequence). This CDR3 is 16 amino acids long.

This clonotype has at least ten counts. This chain links TRBV3-1 with TRBJ2-7; 11 bases map to TRBD2. The CDR3 is 16 residues long. The germline V gene encodes CDR1 LGHDT and CDR2 YNNKEL (reference sequence). J was trimmed by 3 bases and V by 5 bases; bases with no gene match: 9. CDR3 loop: CASSEGGTSGSYEQYF. The DNA of the CDR3 is TGTGCCAGCAGCGAGGGAGGAACTAGCGGGAGCTACGAGCAGTACTTC.

This clonotype was detected ten times or more. The chain is built from TRBV24-1 and TRBJ2-3; a weak D match, TRBD2 (6 bases). Germline loops: CDR1 KGHDR, CDR2 SFDVKD. The CDR3 loop spans 15 amino acids. Trimming shortened V by 0 bases and J by 2 bases, and 8 bases separated the two germline ends. The DNA for the CDR3 is TGTGCCACCAGTGATTTGACGGGACTCACAGATACGCAGTATTTT. Its translation is CATSDLTGLTDTQYF.

The genes are TRBV19 and TRBJ2-5; no firm D call. This CDR3 is built from 13 residues. Germline CDR1 is LNHDA and CDR2 is SQIVND (reference sequence). Trimming removed 1 base at V and 2 bases at J, with 5 bases between. The CDR3 DNA reads TGTGCCAGTAGTATAGCCGCACAAGAGACCCAGTACTTC. Protein sequence: CASSIAAQETQYF.

The table lists this clonotype with many counts. The chain is built from TRBV6-2 or TRBV6-3 and TRBJ2-7; 7 bases map to TRBD1. This CDR3 region has 16 residues. CDR1 and CDR2 (germline): MNHEY, SVGEGT. V was pared by 0 bases and J by 0 bases, with 5 bases of the junction left unmatched. The DNA of the CDR3 is TGTGCCAGCAGTTACTCGAGGAGGACAGGCTCCTACGAGCAGTACTTC. It codes for CASSYSRRTGSYEQYF.

The sample holds many counts of this clonotype. The rearrangement joins TRBV20-1 to TRBJ2-3; D tentatively reads TRBD1 or TRBD2 (5 bases each). CDR3 length: 14 amino acids. The germline V gene encodes CDR1 DFQATT and CDR2 SNEGSKA (reference sequence). V dropped 6 bases and J dropped 0 bases, with 13 bases sitting between them. The CDR3 spells CSASWGGSTDTQYF. Written as DNA, the CDR3 is TGCAGTGCCTCCTGGGGCGGGAGCACAGATACGCAGTATTTT.

Only a few counts were recorded for this clonotype. The V call is TRBV27, the J call TRBJ2-6, with no clear D. Per germline, CDR1 MNHEY and CDR2 SMNVEV (reference sequence). V shed 11 bases and J shed 1 base, with 6 bases lying between them. The CDR3 extends over 12 amino acids. CDR3 in DNA: TGTGCCGTTCGGTCTGGGGCCAACGTCCTGACTTTC. It encodes CAVRSGANVLTF. The full variable domain, its missing parts supplied by reference TRBV27 and TRBJ2-6, is EAQVTQNPRYLITVTGKKLTVTCSQNMNHEYMSWYRQDPGLGLRQIYYSMNVEVTDKGDVPEGYKVSRKEKRNFPLILESPSPNQTSLYFCAVRSGANVLTFGAGSRLTVL.

This clonotype was seen more than once but under ten times. The CDR3 nucleotides read TGCAGTGCCATCCTTGGCATTCAGTACTTC. It is translated as CSAILGIQYF. The chain uses TRBV20-1 and TRBJ2-4; D unresolved. This CDR3 spans 10 amino acids. From germline, CDR1 is DFQATT and CDR2 SNEGSKA (reference sequence). The V and J ends lost 6 bases and 9 bases respectively, with 9 bases between them.

The rearrangement links TRBV6-5 to TRBJ1-6; no clear D. CDR1 is MNHEY and CDR2 is SVGAGI in the germline V gene. With 2 bases removed from V and 4 bases from J, the gap between germline ends came to 9 bases. CDR3 length: 15 residues. The CDR3 region has the DNA TGTGCCAGCAGTTACGCGGGGTCTTATAATTCACCCCTCCACTTT. As protein: CASSYAGSYNSPLHF.

This clonotype was seen repeatedly, ten times or more. J is TRBJ1-5 and V is TRBV28, with D uncertain. V shed 6 bases and J shed 5 bases, with 8 bases lying between them. Looked up from germline, CDR1 is MDHEN and CDR2 is SYDVKM. CDR3 size: 12 residues. The CDR3 DNA is TGTGCCAGCAGATCAACCCATCAGCCCCAGCATTTT. It codes for CASRSTHQPQHF.

Worth noting for this clonotype: A much larger clone lies one base from this, so it may be a read error. The gene calls are TRBV20-1 and TRBJ1-4; D is undetermined. The V gene's germline CDR1 is DFQATT and CDR2 SNEGSKA (reference sequence). The CDR3 totals 13 residues. This chain's CDR3 is CSARPITNEKLCF. CDR3 in DNA: TGCAGTGCTAGGCCAATAACTAATGAAAAACTGTGTTTT.

The rearrangement links TRBV10-3 to TRBJ2-7, with D unclear. Germline lookup yields CDR1 ENHRY and CDR2 SYGVKD. CDR3 length equals 12 residues. V lost 5 bases and J lost 7, with 12 bases in between. The CDR3 spells CAISQDRVEQYF. In DNA, the CDR3 is TGTGCCATCAGTCAGGATCGTGTGGAGCAGTACTTC.

The chain recombines TRBV12-5 with TRBJ2-1; the D gene could be TRBD1 or TRBD2 (5 bases each). CDR3 length: 16 amino acids. Germline V CDR1 and CDR2: LGHNT, FRNRAP. V gave up 2 bases and J gave up 5 bases, with 16 bases separating them. The CDR3 region is CASGLRGIRTNNEQFF. CDR3 DNA sequence: TGTGCTAGTGGTTTGCGAGGGATCCGGACAAACAATGAGCAGTTCTTC.

This clonotype showed up just a few times. J is TRBJ1-1 and V is TRBV29-1; TRBD1 might be the D (5 bases). The CDR3 is 14 residues long. Germline lookup yields CDR1 SQVTM and CDR2 ANQGSEA. V lost 6 bases to trimming and J lost 0 bases, with 14 bases between them. This chain's CDR3 is CSVAPGRVNTEAFF. The CDR3 coding sequence is TGCAGCGTAGCTCCGGGACGGGTGAACACTGAAGCTTTCTTT.

The chain recombines TRBV5-1 with TRBJ1-6; 10 bases are a match to TRBD1. This CDR3 region has 14 residues. Germline CDR1 is SGHRS and CDR2 is YFSETQ. V was pared by 5 bases and J by 10 bases, with 6 bases of the junction left unmatched. CDR3 residues: CASRGGTGVSPLHF. The CDR3 region has the DNA TGCGCCAGCAGGGGGGGGACAGGGGTCTCACCCCTCCACTTT.

The sample holds many counts of this clonotype. The CDR3 sequence: CASSPGVGTITF. The CDR3 nucleotides are TGTGCCAGCAGTCCCGGAGTGGGAACGATCACCTTC. The gene calls are TRBV2 and TRBJ1-2; no clear D gene. The CDR3 consists of 12 residues. V was trimmed by 5 bases and J by 13 bases, leaving 17 bases between them. Looked up from germline, CDR1 is SNHLY and CDR2 is FYNNEI.

This clonotype appeared many times. J is TRBJ2-3 and V is TRBV2; the match to TRBD2 covers 12 bases. Germline CDR1 and CDR2: SNHLY and FYNNEI. The CDR3 consists of 15 residues. V dropped 6 bases and J dropped 4; count of bases not matched to a gene: 5. CDR3 sequence: CASRPGLAGADTQYF. In DNA, the CDR3 is TGTGCCAGCAGACCGGGACTAGCGGGCGCAGATACGCAGTATTTT.

The chain couples TRBV6-4 to TRBJ1-5; weak D call: TRBD1 (5 bases). Per the germline V gene, CDR1 is MRHNA and CDR2 is SNTAGT. Trimming removed 8 bases at V and 1 base at J, with 9 bases between. The CDR3 consists of 13 residues. CDR3 residues: CASARESNQPQHF. CDR3 DNA sequence: TGTGCCAGCGCCAGGGAGAGCAATCAGCCCCAGCATTTT.

This clonotype was recorded a few times. The chain recombines TRBV6-2 or TRBV6-3 with TRBJ2-5; D possibly corresponds to TRBD1 (5 bases). Germline V gives CDR1 MNHEY, CDR2 SVGEGT. The CDR3 totals 14 residues. The V end lost 4 bases, the J end lost 4 bases, and 13 bases lay between the germline ends. CDR3 protein: CASSSRLGRETQYF. The CDR3 bases are TGTGCCAGCAGTTCGCGACTGGGGCGAGAGACCCAGTACTTC.